Shown below are 25 T cell receptor beta chains from a single sample sequenced in a study of T cell responses to AZD1222 COVID-19 vaccine. Sequencing was performed with immunoSEQ multiplex PCR; in TCRdb, only in-frame clones are kept and a portion is missing. This sample has about 98,000 clones, with approximately 91% found just once. This specimen was peripheral blood, taken on day 0 of AZD1222 vaccination. Receptor source: an adult in good health.

The CDR3 spells CASSYSGREAGYTF. The CDR3 coding sequence is TGTGCCAGCAGTTACTCGGGCAGGGAAGCTGGCTACACCTTC. This chain joins TRBV6-5 and TRBJ1-2; D is perhaps TRBD1 (5 bases). This CDR3 region has 14 residues. Trimming took off 0 bases at V and 7 bases at J, with 12 bases between the two ends. Germline V CDR1 and CDR2: MNHEY, SVGAGI.

V and J are TRBV30 and TRBJ1-6; possible D gene TRBD1, 6 bases. The CDR3 has 15 residues. Germline CDR1 reads GTSNPN; CDR2 reads SVGIG (reference sequence). V gave up 4 bases and J gave up 7 bases, with 17 bases separating them. This chain's CDR3 is CAWTLAGARNSPLHF. CDR3 bases: TGTGCCTGGACCCTGGCGGGGGCGCGGAATTCACCCCTCCACTTT.

J is TRBJ2-1 and V is TRBV19; 12 positions agree with TRBD2. This CDR3 has 15 residues. Germline CDR1 is LNHDA and CDR2 is SQIVND (reference sequence). The ends lost 3 bases at V and 9 bases at J; junction bases unmatched: 6. The CDR3 region is CASSMLAGGVGEQFF. The DNA of the CDR3 is TGTGCCAGTAGTATGCTAGCGGGAGGGGTAGGTGAGCAGTTCTTC.

This sequence joins TRBV13 and TRBJ2-7; 9 bases fit TRBD1. The CDR3 extends over 15 amino acids. Trimming at V came to 4 bases and at J to 2 bases, leaving 6 bases not matched to a gene. Germline V gene sequence: CDR1 PRHDT, CDR2 FYEKMQ (reference sequence). CDR3: CASSSGTGRPYEQYF. The CDR3 coding sequence is TGTGCCAGCAGCTCAGGGACAGGGCGCCCCTACGAGCAGTACTTC.

The CDR3 DNA reads TGCGCCAGCAGCTTGGGGACAACAAACACCGGGGAGCTGTTTTTT. This encodes CASSLGTTNTGELFF. The chain carries TRBV5-1 and TRBJ2-2; D may be TRBD1 (5 bases). The CDR3 runs to 15 residues. The V and J ends lost 0 bases and 2 bases respectively, with 8 bases between them. Germline-derived CDR1 and CDR2 are SGHRS and YFSETQ.

This clone was counted a few times. The chain carries TRBV6-6 and TRBJ1-5; the match to TRBD1 covers 8 bases. The CDR3 runs 13 residues. Germline-derived CDR1 and CDR2 are MNHNY and SVGAGI (reference sequence). V lost 6 bases to trimming and J lost 5 bases; unmatched junction nucleotides: 3. The CDR3 sequence is CASSPQGDQPQHF. For the CDR3, the DNA is TGTGCCAGCAGCCCACAGGGGGATCAGCCCCAGCATTTT.

This clone was seen a few times. The chain joins TRBV18 to TRBJ2-7; D perhaps matches TRBD1 (5 bases). The CDR3 is 13 residues long. V lost 3 bases, J lost 3 bases, and 9 bases lay in between. Looked up from germline, CDR1 is KGHSH and CDR2 is LQKENI. The CDR3 DNA is TGTGCCAGCTCACCCGACAGTCTCTACGAGCAGTACTTC. Its protein is CASSPDSLYEQYF.

V gene TRBV12-3 or TRBV12-4 combines with J gene TRBJ2-5; D unclear. This CDR3 has 12 residues. Trimming shortened V by 6 bases and J by 9 bases, and 14 bases separated the two germline ends. CDR3 nucleotide sequence: TGTGCCAGCAGAACAGATGGTACGGCCCAGTACTTC. Amino acids: CASRTDGTAQYF.

This sequence joins TRBV9 and TRBJ2-3; no firm D call. V dropped 3 bases and J dropped 0 bases, with 14 bases sitting between them. Germline assignment: CDR1 SGDLS and CDR2 YYNGEE. The length of the CDR3 is 16 residues. This chain's CDR3 is CASSGGLSGSTDTQYF. CDR3 DNA: TGTGCCAGCAGCGGTGGGTTGAGTGGTAGCACAGATACGCAGTATTTT.

This clone came up a few times. This chain links TRBV14 with TRBJ2-7, with 11 bases matching TRBD1. The CDR3 sequence is 14 residues long. Germline lookup yields CDR1 SGHDN and CDR2 FVKESK. V gave up 2 bases and J gave up 8 bases; unmatched junction bases: 5. CDR3 in amino acids: CASSQPGTGGKQYF. CDR3 DNA: TGTGCCAGCAGCCAACCCGGGACAGGGGGTAAGCAGTACTTC.

This rearrangement joins TRBV19 to TRBJ2-5, with D unresolved. Per germline, CDR1 LNHDA and CDR2 SQIVND (reference sequence). The length of the CDR3 is 11 residues. V shed 3 bases and J shed 4 bases, with 3 bases lying between them. CDR3 protein: CASSMGETQYF. For the CDR3, the DNA is TGTGCCAGTAGTATGGGAGAGACCCAGTACTTC.

The J gene is TRBJ1-3, the V gene TRBV3-1 (or the pseudogene TRBV3-2), with unresolved D. Germline V gene sequence: CDR1 LGHDT, CDR2 YNNKEL (reference sequence). The CDR3 is 13 amino acids. The germline V and J ends were trimmed by 4 bases and 0 bases, with 4 bases remaining between them. The CDR3 spells CASSPNSGNTIYF. As DNA, the CDR3 is TGTGCCAGCAGCCCCAACTCTGGAAACACCATATATTTT.

This chain connects TRBV27 to TRBJ2-7; TRBD1 is a possible D gene (5 bases). The germline V and J ends were trimmed by 4 bases and 3 bases, with 16 bases remaining between them. Germline values: CDR1 MNHEY, CDR2 SMNVEV (reference sequence). The length of the CDR3 is 15 residues. The CDR3 DNA reads as TGTGCCAGCAGTTGGGGCGCAGGGAAAGACTACGAGCAGTACTTC. Protein sequence: CASSWGAGKDYEQYF.

J is TRBJ1-2 and V is TRBV12-3 or TRBV12-4, with D hard to call. CDR3 size: 13 residues. Trimming shortened V by 3 bases and J by 6 bases, and 11 bases separated the two germline ends. The CDR3 nucleotides read TGTGCCAGCAGTTTCGGCAAGGCCCATGGCTACACCTTC. Protein product: CASSFGKAHGYTF.

Concerning this clone itself: One end of the junction is discordant with germline, which a read error may explain. The V and J genes are TRBV28 and TRBJ2-1; 7 bases align to TRBD1. Germline V gives CDR1 MDHEN, CDR2 SYDVKM. The CDR3 loop spans 14 amino acids. The CDR3 bases are TGTGCCTGCAGTTTAGGGGTGCAGGGGGTTGAACAGTTCTTC. It yields the protein CACSLGVQGVEQFF.

This chain uses TRBV12-3 or TRBV12-4 with TRBJ2-7, with 8 nucleotides matching TRBD1. CDR3 length: 13 amino acids. Germline trimming cut 5 bases from V and 6 bases from J; bases unmatched to any gene: 6. CDR3 region: CASSRQGRGEQYF. CDR3 coding DNA: TGTGCCAGCAGTAGACAGGGGAGAGGCGAGCAGTACTTC.

The chain recombines TRBV5-4 with TRBJ1-2; D is undetermined. CDR1 SGHNT and CDR2 YYREEE come from the germline V gene (reference sequence). The CDR3 has 14 amino acids. V dropped 0 bases and J dropped 3 bases, with 9 bases sitting between them. This CDR3 is CASSLVGMDYGYTF. The CDR3 DNA reads as TGTGCCAGCAGCTTGGTGGGTATGGACTATGGCTACACCTTC.

This clone was observed a single time. The chain recombines TRBV7-2 with TRBJ2-1; TRBD1 matches 10 bases. The germline gives CDR1 SGHTA, CDR2 FQGNSA. The CDR3 runs 16 residues. V dropped 1 base and J dropped 8; count of bases not matched to a gene: 8. The CDR3 DNA is TGTGCCAGCAGCTTAGAGGGACAGGGGTTAGGCGATGAGCAGTTCTTC. The encoded protein is CASSLEGQGLGDEQFF.

The chain joins TRBV2 to TRBJ2-1; TRBD2 matches 8 bases. The V segment lost 0 bases and the J segment 15 bases; nucleotides outside the gene matches: 13. The germline gives CDR1 SNHLY, CDR2 FYNNEI. CDR3 length: 15 amino acids. The CDR3 loop is CASSEALRNSGNLFF. CDR3 coding DNA: TGTGCCAGCAGTGAAGCGCTTCGGAATAGCGGGAACCTGTTCTTC.

The chain recombines TRBV5-1 with TRBJ2-5, with 13 bases fitting TRBD2. Germline V gives CDR1 SGHRS, CDR2 YFSETQ. The CDR3 has 17 residues. Trimming removed 6 bases from V and 4 bases from J; junction bases left unmatched: 12. The CDR3 DNA sequence: TGCGCCAGCACCGAAGGTGGACTAGCGGGAGTTCGAGAGACCCAGTACTTC. Protein product: CASTEGGLAGVRETQYF.

The rearrangement links TRBV9 to TRBJ1-5; D uncertain. The CDR3 spans 15 residues. CDR1 SGDLS and CDR2 YYNGEE come from the germline V gene. Trimming shortened V by 4 bases and J by 4 bases, and 15 bases separated the two germline ends. CDR3 in DNA: TGTGCCAGCAGCTTAGGTCCGGTAGGGAATCAGCCCCAGCATTTT. It is translated as CASSLGPVGNQPQHF. Using reference TRBV9 and TRBJ1-5 for the parts outside the CDR3, the full variable domain is DSGVTQTPKHLITATGQRVTLRCSPRSGDLSVYWYQQSLDQGLQFLIQYYNGEERAKGNILERFSAQQFPDLHSELNLSSLELGDSALYFCASSLGPVGNQPQHFGDGTRLSIL.

The chain carries TRBV27 and TRBJ2-5; tentatively, D is TRBD2 (6 bases). CDR1 and CDR2 from the germline V gene are MNHEY and SMNVEV (reference sequence). V was cut by 6 bases and J by 7 bases, with 15 bases left in between. The CDR3 length is 13 residues. The CDR3 protein is CASSRGTGVTQYF. The CDR3 DNA is TGTGCCAGCAGCCGGGGGACGGGGGTGACCCAGTACTTC.

The V call is TRBV27, the J call TRBJ2-1, with a tentative D call TRBD2 (5 bases). The CDR3 covers 17 residues. V lost 2 bases and J 3 bases, leaving 17 bases between the germline ends. Germline CDR1 and CDR2: MNHEY and SMNVEV (reference sequence). CDR3 region: CASSLRARGSDYNEQFF. The CDR3 bases are TGTGCCAGCAGTTTAAGGGCTAGAGGGAGCGACTACAATGAGCAGTTCTTC.

This clone was detected only once. The V call is TRBV9, the J call TRBJ1-2; TRBD1 agrees at 8 bases. After removal of 0 bases from V and 2 bases from J, the junction contained 9 bases not matched to a gene. This CDR3 spans 17 amino acids. Looked up from germline, CDR1 is SGDLS and CDR2 is YYNGEE. The CDR3 spells CASSVEQWTGINYGYTF. The CDR3, as DNA: TGTGCCAGCAGCGTAGAACAATGGACAGGGATAAACTATGGCTACACCTTC.

V usage is TRBV30 and J usage is TRBJ2-7; a weak D match, TRBD2 (5 bases). The CDR3 is made up of 12 amino acids. In germline, CDR1 is GTSNPN, CDR2 SVGIG (reference sequence). Trimming removed 1 base at V and 3 bases at J, with 7 bases between. CDR3 nucleotide sequence: TGTGCCTGGAGTGGGAGGAGCTACGAGCAGTACTTC. Translating gives CAWSGRSYEQYF.